A few counts support the clone carrying this T cell receptor beta chain. V lost 8 bases and J 2 bases, leaving 5 bases between the germline ends. The CDR3 is 11 residues long. Germline V gives CDR1 SGHTA, CDR2 FQGNSA. This sample stems from a study of early T cells in non-severe SARS-CoV-2 infection. Each CDR3 protein gets one entry after TCRdb re-called the 5' RACE reads with MiXCR. The sample has over 60,000 distinct CDR3 sequences, about an eighth seen once. The chain couples TRBV7-2 to TRBJ2-3; D not resolved. The TCR was taken from an adult who was a healthcare worker with PCR-confirmed SARS-CoV-2 infection or an uninfected control (not recorded which). Sample: whole blood. CDR3 in DNA: TGTGCCAGCGGGATCACAGATACGCAGTATTTT. It translates to CASGITDTQYF.